A selection of T cell receptor beta chains follows, all from one sample in a study of blood T cell repertoires in COVID-19. TCRdb keeps only in-frame clones here, not all; method: immunoSEQ multiplex PCR. The sample has roughly 41,000 clones; 70% to 90% are singletons. The sample comprised peripheral blood. The source of these receptors is a man aged 55 to 69 with active COVID-19. The CDR3 runs from the conserved cysteine through the conserved F or W. D genes are given only for firm matches. A row's size may be missing; if present it is once, few, many or a size class.

d_call: TRBD1; j_call: TRBJ1-5; v_call: TRBV30; clone_size: few; cdr3_aa: CAWSVRGQGYQPQHF; cdr3_nt: TGTGCCTGGAGTGTACGCGGACAGGGGTATCAGCCCCAGCATTTT
d_call: NA; j_call: TRBJ2-7; v_call: TRBV19; clone_size: NA; cdr3_aa: CASSIAYTGTGYEQYF; cdr3_nt: TGTGCCAGTAGTATAGCCTACACGGGAACCGGCTACGAGCAGTACTTC
d_call: TRBD1; j_call: TRBJ2-4; v_call: TRBV4-1; clone_size: NA; cdr3_aa: CASSPGQVDLAKNIQYF; cdr3_nt: TGCGCCAGCAGCCCGGGACAGGTGGATCTAGCCAAAAACATTCAGTACTTC
d_call: TRBD2; j_call: TRBJ2-7; v_call: TRBV19; clone_size: NA; cdr3_aa: CASSIALTSGFDYEQYF; cdr3_nt: TGTGCCAGTAGTATAGCCCTGACTAGCGGATTCGACTACGAGCAGTACTTC
d_call: TRBD1; j_call: TRBJ2-2; v_call: TRBV6-5; clone_size: once; cdr3_aa: CASTGTGSNTGELFF; cdr3_nt: TGTGCCAGCACAGGGACAGGGTCTAACACCGGGGAGCTGTTTTTT
d_call: TRBD2; j_call: TRBJ2-7; v_call: TRBV27; clone_size: NA; cdr3_aa: CASSFLLGTSGAQEQYF; cdr3_nt: TGTGCCAGCAGTTTTTTACTCGGGACTAGCGGGGCCCAAGAGCAGTACTTC
d_call: NA; j_call: TRBJ2-7; v_call: TRBV6-5; clone_size: once; cdr3_aa: CASSYSVPSAYEQYF; cdr3_nt: TGTGCCAGCAGTTACTCGGTCCCTAGCGCCTACGAGCAGTACTTC
d_call: TRBD1; j_call: TRBJ2-2; v_call: TRBV27; clone_size: NA; cdr3_aa: CASSFLGQGVGTGELFF; cdr3_nt: TGTGCCAGCAGTTTCCTGGGACAGGGGGTAGGCACCGGGGAGCTGTTTTTT
d_call: TRBD1; j_call: TRBJ2-7; v_call: TRBV10-1; clone_size: few; cdr3_aa: CANWTGAYEQYF; cdr3_nt: TGCGCCAACTGGACAGGGGCCTACGAGCAGTACTTC
d_call: NA; j_call: TRBJ1-2; v_call: TRBV18; clone_size: few; cdr3_aa: CASSPEENYGYTF; cdr3_nt: TGTGCCAGCTCACCGGAGGAGAACTATGGCTACACCTTC
d_call: TRBD1; j_call: TRBJ1-5; v_call: TRBV7-8; clone_size: medium-sized; cdr3_aa: CASSPPPGQARYSNQPQHF; cdr3_nt: TGTGCCAGCAGCCCACCTCCGGGACAGGCCCGATATAGCAATCAGCCCCAGCATTTT
d_call: TRBD2; j_call: TRBJ2-3; v_call: TRBV11-2; clone_size: NA; cdr3_aa: CASRTSGGRDTQYF; cdr3_nt: TGTGCCAGCAGGACTAGCGGGGGGCGAGATACGCAGTATTTT
d_call: TRBD2; j_call: TRBJ2-2; v_call: TRBV14; clone_size: once; cdr3_aa: CASSHIVGAGATGELFF; cdr3_nt: TGTGCCAGCAGCCATATCGTAGGAGCGGGAGCCACCGGGGAGCTGTTTTTT
d_call: TRBD1; j_call: TRBJ1-3; v_call: TRBV18; clone_size: NA; cdr3_aa: CASSAISGQSSGNTIYF; cdr3_nt: TGTGCCAGCTCAGCGATTTCGGGACAGAGCTCTGGAAACACCATATATTTT
d_call: TRBD2; j_call: TRBJ2-7; v_call: TRBV5-1; clone_size: NA; cdr3_aa: CASRPAGGPVGEQYF; cdr3_nt: TGCGCCAGCAGGCCAGCGGGAGGGCCTGTGGGGGAGCAGTACTTC
d_call: TRBD1; j_call: TRBJ2-7; v_call: TRBV6-6; clone_size: NA; cdr3_aa: CASIQTDGDRPYEQYF; cdr3_nt: TGTGCCAGCATCCAGACCGACGGGGACAGACCCTACGAGCAGTACTTC